Listed here are 12 T cell receptor beta chains from one sample, sequenced in a study of shared clonotypes between healthy human individuals. CD8 cells regarded as naive lacked CD45RO, were positively chosen for CCR7, and omitted terminally differentiated effector memory CD45RA+ cells. Libraries were prepared by immunoSEQ multiplex PCR; TCRdb keeps only in-frame clonotypes and omits some of them. The sample gives more than 2 million clones, 85% to 95% of which show up once; 0.9% to 1.3% is in the top ten. The source material was naive CD8+ T cells sorted from blood. These receptor sequences come from a young man in good health.

On this clone: Other DNA sequences in the sample encode the same CDR3. The V and J genes are TRBV27 and TRBJ2-3; D uncertain. The CDR3 is 13 residues long. Trimming pared 5 bases from V and 1 base from J, leaving 7 bases between. Germline lookup yields CDR1 MNHEY and CDR2 SMNVEV (reference sequence). CDR3 amino acids: CASSPPGTDTQYF. CDR3 in DNA: TGTGCCAGCAGTCCCCCTGGCACAGATACGCAGTATTTT.

The chain has TRBV4-3 and TRBJ2-7; TRBD1 matches at 10 bases. Trimming cost V 4 bases and J 1 base; bases outside gene matches: 7. CDR3 length: 16 amino acids. CDR1 is LGHNA, CDR2 YSLEER, per germline. The CDR3 loop reads CASSPGTGDISYEQYF. CDR3 bases: TGCGCCAGCAGCCCAGGGACAGGGGACATTTCCTACGAGCAGTACTTC.

The CDR3 loop reads CASSLAGSAQYF. In nucleotides, the CDR3 is TGTGCCAGCAGCTTAGCCGGGTCAGCCCAGTACTTC. The chain links TRBV7-2 to TRBJ2-5; D is ambiguous. Trimming removed 0 bases at V and 9 bases at J, with 8 bases between. Germline V lookup: CDR1 SGHTA, CDR2 FQGNSA. This CDR3 contains 12 residues.

The chain joins TRBV7-9 to TRBJ2-3, with D unresolved. V was cut by 1 base and J by 2 bases, with 4 bases left in between. The CDR3 has 13 residues. The germline V gene has CDR1 SEHNR and CDR2 FQNEAQ (reference sequence). The CDR3 sequence is CASSLEDTDTQYF. The CDR3 DNA sequence: TGTGCCAGCAGCTTAGAGGACACAGATACGCAGTATTTT.

The chain is built from TRBV27 and TRBJ1-2, with no clear D. This CDR3 contains 13 residues. Trimming left V 9 bases short and J 7 bases short, with 18 bases between. In germline, CDR1 is MNHEY, CDR2 SMNVEV (reference sequence). CDR3 in DNA: TGTGCCAGTGGGATAGAGGACGGCGGTGGCTACACCTTC. Translated, it gives CASGIEDGGGYTF.

The rearrangement uses TRBV25-1 and TRBJ1-1, with D unclear. Germline V gene lookup returns CDR1 MGHDK and CDR2 SYGVNS. Trimming removed 4 bases at V and 0 bases at J, with 9 bases between. The CDR3 is 14 residues long. CDR3 region: CASSVLQMNTEAFF. CDR3 nucleotide sequence: TGTGCCAGCAGTGTATTACAGATGAACACTGAAGCTTTCTTT.

V usage is TRBV4-1 and J usage is TRBJ2-4; D gene uncertain. This CDR3 comprises 16 residues. Germline loops: CDR1 MGHRA, CDR2 YSYEKL. Trimming pared 4 bases from V and 5 bases from J, leaving 18 bases between. CDR3 protein: CASSRKETAPQNIQYF. The CDR3 nucleotides are TGCGCCAGCAGCCGGAAAGAAACAGCTCCCCAAAACATTCAGTACTTC.

To note about this clone: Other nucleotide sequences in the sample specify the same CDR3. The chain has TRBV29-1 and TRBJ2-7; D uncertain. From germline, CDR1 is SQVTM and CDR2 ANQGSEA. This CDR3 has 11 amino acids. Trimming shortened V by 2 bases and J by 3 bases, and 5 bases separated the two germline ends. The CDR3, as DNA: TGCAGCGTTGAAACTGGCTACGAGCAGTACTTC. It specifies CSVETGYEQYF.

The chain recombines TRBV19 with TRBJ2-6; D call uncertain. The germline V gene has CDR1 LNHDA and CDR2 SQIVND (reference sequence). The CDR3 spans 15 residues. Trimming cost V 4 bases and J 0 bases, with 7 bases left between them. The CDR3 sequence is CASSSPASGANVLTF. The CDR3 region has the DNA TGTGCCAGTAGTAGCCCTGCCTCTGGGGCCAACGTCCTGACTTTC.

In its sample, this clone was seen a few times. J is TRBJ1-1 and V is TRBV30; D ambiguous. Germline CDR1 reads GTSNPN; CDR2 reads SVGIG (reference sequence). The CDR3 has 14 residues. The V gene lost 1 base and the J gene lost 0 bases, with 9 bases spanning the gap. In DNA form, the CDR3 reads TGTGCCTGGAGTGACTTCAGGCTGAACACTGAAGCTTTCTTT. It translates to CAWSDFRLNTEAFF.

The CDR3 DNA reads TGTGCCATCAGTGACACCGGGACCGCGAGCTCCTACGAGCAGTACTTC. This translates into CAISDTGTASSYEQYF. The chain has TRBV10-3 and TRBJ2-7, with D perhaps given as TRBD1 or TRBD2 (5 bases each). The germline V gene has CDR1 ENHRY and CDR2 SYGVKD. Deletions cut 3 bases from V and 0 bases from J, with 15 bases between. The CDR3 consists of 16 residues.

The rearrangement joins TRBV15 to TRBJ2-5; unclear D gene. The CDR3 has 18 amino acids. V lost 0 bases and J lost 2, with 19 bases in between. CDR1 is LNHNV, CDR2 YYDKDF, per germline (reference sequence). The CDR3 coding sequence is TGTGCCACCAGCAGAGATGGGTCGGTAACAGTTGGGCAAGAGACCCAGTACTTC. Translated, it gives CATSRDGSVTVGQETQYF.